This T cell receptor (beta chain) appears in the sequencing data of a study of shared clonotypes between healthy human individuals. Assay used: immunoSEQ multiplex PCR; TCRdb lists only in-frame clones, some missing. The sample has 2 million to 3 million clones, 80% to 95% seen once; the top ten hold roughly 0.39%. The CDR3 contains 13 residues. Germline V lookup: CDR1 LNHDA, CDR2 SQIVND (reference sequence). V was pared by 5 bases and J by 7 bases, with 5 bases of the junction left unmatched. V usage is TRBV19 and J usage is TRBJ1-5, with 7 bases lining up with TRBD1. Input material: naive CD4+ T cells from PBMCs. As to subset: CD45RA+ positively selected. This TCR derives from a man aged 18 to 30 in good health. Some clones in this sample may be carry-over from other donors' samples. The CDR3, as DNA: TGTGCCAGTAGTTACAGGGGTAGCCAGCCCCAGCATTTT. Translating gives CASSYRGSQPQHF.